These T cell receptor beta chains were read from a single sample in a study of shared clonotypes between healthy human individuals. Data came from immunoSEQ multiplex PCR; TCRdb stores just in-frame clones and leaves some out. The sample records 2 million to 3 million clones, roughly 93% being singletons. The sample comprised naive CD4+ T cells from PBMCs. The source of these receptors is a man aged 18 to 29 in good health. Some clones in this sample may be carry-over from other donors' samples. Both conserved end residues are part of each CDR3. D genes are given only for firm matches. Expanded clones get a size class; other rows say once, few or many, or leave the size out.

- | - | TRBJ2-2 | TRBV25-1 | CASTTGIRAGELFF | TGTGCCAGCACTACAGGGATCAGGGCCGGGGAGCTGTTTTTT
- | - | TRBJ1-1 | TRBV5-4 | CASSKEARSEAFF | TGTGCCAGCAGCAAAGAAGCACGCTCTGAAGCTTTCTTT
- | TRBD2 | TRBJ2-3 | TRBV5-4 | CASSSAGLRTDTQYF | TGTGCCAGCAGCTCAGCGGGGCTACGCACAGATACGCAGTATTTT
- | - | TRBJ2-7 | TRBV7-9 | CASSPRPGVRLGYEQYF | TGTGCCAGCAGCCCCCGCCCAGGGGTTCGCCTGGGCTACGAGCAGTACTTC
- | TRBD1 | TRBJ1-1 | TRBV9 | CASSTTGTGPNTEAFF | TGTGCCAGCAGCACCACCGGGACAGGGCCGAACACTGAAGCTTTCTTT
- | - | TRBJ2-7 | TRBV7-2 | CASSLVHEQYF | TGTGCCAGCAGCTTAGTCCACGAGCAGTACTTC
- | TRBD2 | TRBJ2-5 | TRBV5-1 | CASSFTSGEETQYF | TGCGCCAGCAGCTTCACTAGCGGGGAAGAGACCCAGTACTTC
- | - | TRBJ2-3 | TRBV7-2 | CASSLTGASTDTQYF | TGTGCCAGCAGCTTAACTGGGGCCAGCACAGATACGCAGTATTTT
- | TRBD1 | TRBJ2-2 | TRBV28 | CATGPGQGNTGELFF | TGTGCCACCGGTCCGGGACAGGGGAACACCGGGGAGCTGTTTTTT
- | TRBD2 | TRBJ2-3 | TRBV10-3 | CAISESLAVSTDTQYF | TGTGCCATCAGTGAGTCACTAGCGGTGAGCACAGATACGCAGTATTTT
- | - | TRBJ1-2 | TRBV19 | CASSRGGLTRGYTF | TGTGCCAGTAGCCGAGGCGGCCTAACCCGAGGCTACACCTTC
- | - | TRBJ1-1 | TRBV11-1 | CASSLIWENTEAFF | TGTGCCAGCAGCTTAATATGGGAGAACACTGAAGCTTTCTTT
- | - | TRBJ2-3 | TRBV11-3 | CASSPDGAAQYF | TGTGCCAGCAGCCCAGATGGGGCTGCGCAGTATTTT
- | - | TRBJ1-1 | TRBV6-5 | CASSGLRGIPEAFF | TGTGCCAGCAGTGGACTCAGGGGAATACCTGAAGCTTTCTTT
- | - | TRBJ2-3 | TRBV29-1 | CSDRRAGDTQYF | TGCAGCGACCGGAGGGCCGGAGATACGCAGTATTTT
- | TRBD1 | TRBJ2-3 | TRBV11-2 | CASSLGTGNTDTQYF | TGTGCCAGCAGCTTAGGGACAGGGAACACAGATACGCAGTATTTT
- | - | TRBJ1-3 | TRBV28 | CASTSGSGRYTIYF | TGTGCCAGCACCTCCGGATCGGGAAGGTACACCATATATTTT
few | - | TRBJ2-1 | TRBV5-1 | CASSLFREQFF | TGCGCCAGCAGCTTGTTTAGAGAGCAGTTCTTC
- | TRBD2 | TRBJ2-1 | TRBV7-3 | CASSLSGAGGYNEQFF | TGTGCCAGCAGCTTATCGGGCGCGGGAGGCTACAATGAGCAGTTCTTC
once | TRBD2 | TRBJ2-2 | TRBV5-1 | CASSLASGSLGTGELFF | TGCGCCAGCAGCTTAGCTAGCGGGAGTCTCGGCACCGGGGAGCTGTTTTTT
- | TRBD1 | TRBJ1-1 | TRBV2 | CASRKEQGDTEAFF | TGTGCCAGCAGGAAAGAACAGGGGGACACTGAAGCTTTCTTT
once | - | TRBJ2-1 | TRBV4-3 | CASSQDLRTEQFF | TGCGCCAGCAGCCAAGATCTGAGGACAGAGCAGTTCTTC
- | - | TRBJ1-4 | TRBV28 | CASSFPGDLEKLFF | TGTGCCAGCAGTTTTCCCGGGGATCTTGAAAAACTGTTTTTT
- | - | TRBJ2-5 | TRBV6-5 | CASSFTGETQYF | TGTGCCAGCAGTTTTACCGGGGAGACCCAGTACTTC
- | TRBD1 | TRBJ1-2 | TRBV6-5 | CASSPTGELYYGYTF | TGTGCCAGCAGTCCAACAGGGGAACTTTACTATGGCTACACCTTC
- | - | TRBJ1-4 | TRBV4-3 | CASSQQETSTEKLFF | TGCGCCAGCAGCCAGCAAGAGACCAGCACTGAAAAACTGTTTTTT
- | TRBD2 | TRBJ2-3 | TRBV6-1 | CASSEPLLAGDTDTQYF | TGTGCCAGCAGTGAACCCCTCTTAGCGGGAGATACAGATACGCAGTATTTT
- | - | TRBJ1-5 | TRBV6-1 | CASSESGGNSNQPQHF | TGTGCCAGCAGTGAAAGTGGGGGAAATAGCAATCAGCCCCAGCATTTT
- | TRBD2 | TRBJ2-7 | TRBV5-1 | CASSYGLAGDHSYEQYF | TGCGCCAGCAGCTACGGACTAGCGGGAGACCACTCCTACGAGCAGTACTTC
- | TRBD1 | TRBJ1-5 | TRBV19 | CASSPQTGPNQPQHF | TGTGCCAGTAGTCCCCAGACAGGGCCCAATCAGCCCCAGCATTTT
once | - | TRBJ1-3 | TRBV27 | CASSLGRPGNTIYF | TGTGCCAGCAGTTTAGGACGGCCTGGAAACACCATATATTTT
- | - | TRBJ2-7 | TRBV19 | CASSRGSQAYEQYF | TGTGCCAGTAGCAGGGGCAGCCAGGCCTACGAGCAGTACTTC
- | - | TRBJ2-2 | TRBV7-3 | CASRPLATGELFF | TGTGCCAGCAGGCCCCTTGCGACCGGGGAGCTGTTTTTT
- | - | TRBJ2-3 | TRBV5-1 | CASSLALGTDTQYF | TGCGCCAGCAGCTTGGCCTTGGGCACAGATACGCAGTATTTT
- | TRBD1 | TRBJ1-5 | TRBV10-1 | CASSEGQGASFNQPQHF | TGCGCCAGCAGTGAGGGGCAGGGGGCATCGTTCAATCAGCCCCAGCATTTT
- | TRBD1 | TRBJ1-1 | TRBV5-5 | CASSENDRAGHTEAFF | TGTGCCAGCAGCGAGAACGACAGGGCGGGGCACACTGAAGCTTTCTTT
- | TRBD2 | TRBJ2-1 | TRBV5-1 | CASSLAAGAPFNEQFF | TGCGCCAGCAGCTTGGCGGCGGGAGCGCCATTCAATGAGCAGTTCTTC
- | TRBD2 | TRBJ2-3 | TRBV28 | CASSSRLAGWQDTQYF | TGTGCCAGCAGTTCTCGACTAGCGGGGTGGCAAGATACGCAGTATTTT
- | TRBD2 | TRBJ2-1 | TRBV7-2 | CASSLRTSGTPQGFF | TGTGCCAGCAGCCTCCGGACTAGCGGGACCCCTCAAGGATTCTTC
- | - | TRBJ1-2 | TRBV7-2 | CASSLAGGNYGYTF | TGTGCCAGCAGCTTAGCAGGGGGGAACTATGGCTACACCTTC
few | - | TRBJ1-1 | TRBV10-3 | CAISVGSKNTEAFF | TGTGCCATCAGTGTTGGCAGTAAGAACACTGAAGCTTTCTTT
- | TRBD1 | TRBJ1-5 | TRBV27 | CASSPQPRQGVNQPQHF | TGTGCCAGCAGTCCCCAACCTAGACAGGGGGTAAATCAGCCCCAGCATTTT
few | TRBD2 | TRBJ2-1 | TRBV2 | CASSGLANEQFF | TGTGCCAGCAGTGGACTAGCAAATGAGCAGTTCTTC
- | - | TRBJ2-2 | TRBV7-9 | CASSFLPVGTGELFF | TGTGCCAGCAGCTTTTTACCTGTAGGAACCGGGGAGCTGTTTTTT
- | TRBD2 | TRBJ2-7 | TRBV7-9 | CASSYYGRDFSYEQYF | TGTGCCAGCAGTTACTACGGGAGGGACTTTTCCTACGAGCAGTACTTC
- | - | TRBJ1-4 | TRBV6-1 | CASSEAREGGKLFF | TGTGCCAGCAGTGAAGCCCGGGAGGGTGGAAAACTGTTTTTT
- | TRBD2 | TRBJ2-1 | TRBV7-3 | CASSANGLVSGMQFF | TGTGCCAGCAGCGCAAACGGACTAGTTTCTGGGATGCAGTTCTTC
- | - | TRBJ2-7 | TRBV29-1 | CSVEGILLRRQYF | TGCAGCGTTGAAGGGATCTTGCTACGACGCCAGTACTTC
- | - | TRBJ2-1 | TRBV4-3 | CASSQETGVAGGAFF | -
- | TRBD1 | TRBJ2-7 | TRBV11-3 | CASSLAGGDEQYF | TGTGCCAGCAGCTTAGCAGGGGGCGACGAGCAGTACTTC
- | - | TRBJ1-5 | TRBV19 | CASSIATRPHF | TGTGCCAGTAGCATTGCCACACGCCCGCATTTT
- | - | TRBJ1-3 | TRBV7-9 | CASSLQGVPGNTIYF | TGTGCCAGCAGTTTACAGGGAGTTCCTGGAAACACCATATATTTT
- | TRBD1 | TRBJ1-4 | TRBV5-1 | CASSTDRASNEKLFF | TGCGCCAGCAGCACCGACAGGGCCTCTAATGAAAAACTGTTTTTT
- | - | TRBJ2-5 | TRBV7-9 | CASSLRVSSSQETQYF | TGTGCCAGCAGCTTGAGGGTCTCTAGCAGCCAAGAGACCCAGTACTTC
- | TRBD1 | TRBJ1-2 | TRBV5-4 | CASSWTAGQGNYGYTF | TGTGCCAGCAGCTGGACCGCGGGACAGGGGAACTATGGCTACACCTTC